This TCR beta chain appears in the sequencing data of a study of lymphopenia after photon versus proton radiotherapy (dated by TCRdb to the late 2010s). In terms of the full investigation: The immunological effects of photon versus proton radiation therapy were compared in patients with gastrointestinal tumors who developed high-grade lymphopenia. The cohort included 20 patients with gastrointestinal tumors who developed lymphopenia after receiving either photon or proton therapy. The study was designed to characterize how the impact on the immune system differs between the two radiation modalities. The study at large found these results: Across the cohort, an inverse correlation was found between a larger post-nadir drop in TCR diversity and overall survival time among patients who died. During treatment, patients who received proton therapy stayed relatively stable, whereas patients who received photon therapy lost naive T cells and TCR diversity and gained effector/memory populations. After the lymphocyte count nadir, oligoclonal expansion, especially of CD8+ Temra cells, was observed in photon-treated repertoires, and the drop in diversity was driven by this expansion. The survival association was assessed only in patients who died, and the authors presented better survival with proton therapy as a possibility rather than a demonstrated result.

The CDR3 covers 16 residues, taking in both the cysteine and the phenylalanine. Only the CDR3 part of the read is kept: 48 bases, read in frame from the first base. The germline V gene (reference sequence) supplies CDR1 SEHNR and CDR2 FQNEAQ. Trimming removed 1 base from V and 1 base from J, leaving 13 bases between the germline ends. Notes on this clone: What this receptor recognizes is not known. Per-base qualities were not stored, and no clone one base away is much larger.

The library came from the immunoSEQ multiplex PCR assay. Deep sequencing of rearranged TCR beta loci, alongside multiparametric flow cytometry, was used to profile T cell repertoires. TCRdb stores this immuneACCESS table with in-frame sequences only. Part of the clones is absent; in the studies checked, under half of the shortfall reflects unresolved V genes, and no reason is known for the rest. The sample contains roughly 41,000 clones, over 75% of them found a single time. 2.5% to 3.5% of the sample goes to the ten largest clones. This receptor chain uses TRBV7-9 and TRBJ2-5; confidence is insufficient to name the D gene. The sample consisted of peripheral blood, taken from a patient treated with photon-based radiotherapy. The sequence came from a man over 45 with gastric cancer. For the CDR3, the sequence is CASSLGQTTAQETQYF. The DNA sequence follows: TGTGCCAGCAGCTTAGGGCAGACCACCGCCCAAGAGACCCAGTACTTC.